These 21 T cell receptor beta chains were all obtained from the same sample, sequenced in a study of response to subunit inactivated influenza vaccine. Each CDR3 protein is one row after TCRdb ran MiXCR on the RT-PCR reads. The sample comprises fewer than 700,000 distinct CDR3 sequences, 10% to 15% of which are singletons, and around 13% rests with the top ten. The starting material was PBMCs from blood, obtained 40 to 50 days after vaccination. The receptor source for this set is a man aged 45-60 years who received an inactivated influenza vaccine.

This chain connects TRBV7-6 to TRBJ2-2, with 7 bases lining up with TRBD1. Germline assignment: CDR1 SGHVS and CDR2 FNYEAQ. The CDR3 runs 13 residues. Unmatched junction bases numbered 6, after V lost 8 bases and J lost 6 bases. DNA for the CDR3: TGTGCCAGCGGCCCACAGGGGCCCGGGGAGCTGTTTTTT. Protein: CASGPQGPGELFF. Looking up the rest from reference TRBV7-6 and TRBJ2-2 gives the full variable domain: GAGVSQSPRYKVTKRGQDVALRCDPISGHVSLYWYRQALGQGPEFLTYFNYEAQQDKSGLPNDRFSAERPEGSISTLTIQRTEQRDSAMYRCASGPQGPGELFFGEGSRLTVL.

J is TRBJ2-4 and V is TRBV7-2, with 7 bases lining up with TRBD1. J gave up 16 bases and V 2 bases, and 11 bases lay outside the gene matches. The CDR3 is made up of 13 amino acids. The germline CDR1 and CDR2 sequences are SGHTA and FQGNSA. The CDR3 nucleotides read TGTGCCAGCAGCTTATCTGGATGGGGACAGATCTACTTC. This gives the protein CASSLSGWGQIYF.

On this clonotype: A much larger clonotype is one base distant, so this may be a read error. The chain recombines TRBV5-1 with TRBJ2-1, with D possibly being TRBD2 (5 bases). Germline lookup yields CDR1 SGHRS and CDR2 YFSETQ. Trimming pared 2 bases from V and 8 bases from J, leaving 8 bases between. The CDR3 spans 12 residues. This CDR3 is CASSFGVDEQFF. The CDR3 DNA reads TGCGCCAGCAGCTTCGGGGTCGATGAGCAGTTCTTC.

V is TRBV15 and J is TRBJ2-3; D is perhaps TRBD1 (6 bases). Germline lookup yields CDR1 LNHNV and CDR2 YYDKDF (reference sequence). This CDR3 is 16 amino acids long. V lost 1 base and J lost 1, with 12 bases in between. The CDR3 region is CATSRVAGDRTDTQYF. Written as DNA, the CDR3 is TGTGCCACCAGCAGAGTGGCAGGGGACCGCACAGATACGCAGTATTTT.

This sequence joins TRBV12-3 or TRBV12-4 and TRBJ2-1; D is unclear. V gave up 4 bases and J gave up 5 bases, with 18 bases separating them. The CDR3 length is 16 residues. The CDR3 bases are TGTGCCAGCAGTTCTTCCCTAAGGGTTGGTGACAATGAGCAGTTCTTC. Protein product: CASSSSLRVGDNEQFF.

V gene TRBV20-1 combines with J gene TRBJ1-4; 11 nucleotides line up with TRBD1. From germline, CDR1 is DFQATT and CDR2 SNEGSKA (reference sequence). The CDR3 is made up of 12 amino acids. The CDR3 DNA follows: TGCAGAGGGACAGGGGGAGATGAAAAACTGTTTTTT. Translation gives CRGTGGDEKLFF.

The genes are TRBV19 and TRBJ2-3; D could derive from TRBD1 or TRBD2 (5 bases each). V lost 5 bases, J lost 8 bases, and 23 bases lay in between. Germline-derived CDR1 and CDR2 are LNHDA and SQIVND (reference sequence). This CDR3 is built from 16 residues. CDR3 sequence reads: CASSPRGTRYGATQYF. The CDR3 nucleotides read TGTGCCAGTAGTCCCCGGGGCACTAGGTATGGGGCTACGCAGTATTTT.

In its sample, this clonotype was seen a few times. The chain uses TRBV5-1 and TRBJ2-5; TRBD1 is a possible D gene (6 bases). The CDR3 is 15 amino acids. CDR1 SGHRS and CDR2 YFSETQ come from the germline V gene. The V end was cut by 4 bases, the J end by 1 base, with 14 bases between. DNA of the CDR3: TGCGCCAGCAGCCTGGACAGCCGATTCCAAGAGACCCAGTACTTC. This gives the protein CASSLDSRFQETQYF. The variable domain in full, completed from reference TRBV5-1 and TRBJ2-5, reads KAGVTQTPRYLIKTRGQQVTLSCSPISGHRSVSWYQQTPGQGLQFLFEYFSETQRNKGNFPGRFSGRQFSNSRSEMNVSTLELGDSALYLCASSLDSRFQETQYFGPGTRLLVL.

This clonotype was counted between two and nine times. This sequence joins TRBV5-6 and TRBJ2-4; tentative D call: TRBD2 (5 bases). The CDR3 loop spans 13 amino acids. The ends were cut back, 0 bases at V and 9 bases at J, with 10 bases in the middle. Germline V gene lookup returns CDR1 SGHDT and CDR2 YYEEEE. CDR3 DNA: TGTGCCAGCAGCTTGGGAGCAGAGGGCATTCAGTACTTC. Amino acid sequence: CASSLGAEGIQYF. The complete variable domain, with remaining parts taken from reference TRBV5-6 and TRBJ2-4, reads DAGVTQSPTHLIKTRGQQVTLRCSPKSGHDTVSWYQQALGQGPQFIFQYYEEEERQRGNFPDRFSGHQFPNYSSELNVNALLLGDSALYLCASSLGAEGIQYFGAGTRLSVL.

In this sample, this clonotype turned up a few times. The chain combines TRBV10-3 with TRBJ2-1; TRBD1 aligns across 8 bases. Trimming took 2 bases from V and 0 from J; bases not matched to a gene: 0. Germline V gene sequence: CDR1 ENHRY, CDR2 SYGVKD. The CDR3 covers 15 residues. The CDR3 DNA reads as TGTGCCATCAGTGAGGGACAGGGCTCCTACAATGAGCAGTTCTTC. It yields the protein CAISEGQGSYNEQFF.

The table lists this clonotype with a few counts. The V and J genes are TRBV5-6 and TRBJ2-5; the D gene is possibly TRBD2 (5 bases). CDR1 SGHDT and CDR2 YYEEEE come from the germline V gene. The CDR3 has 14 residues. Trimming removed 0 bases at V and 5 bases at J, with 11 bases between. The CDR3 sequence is CASSLGTSAETQYF. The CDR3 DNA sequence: TGTGCCAGCAGCTTGGGGACTTCTGCGGAGACCCAGTACTTC. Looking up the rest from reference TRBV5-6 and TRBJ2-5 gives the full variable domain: DAGVTQSPTHLIKTRGQQVTLRCSPKSGHDTVSWYQQALGQGPQFIFQYYEEEERQRGNFPDRFSGHQFPNYSSELNVNALLLGDSALYLCASSLGTSAETQYFGPGTRLLVL.

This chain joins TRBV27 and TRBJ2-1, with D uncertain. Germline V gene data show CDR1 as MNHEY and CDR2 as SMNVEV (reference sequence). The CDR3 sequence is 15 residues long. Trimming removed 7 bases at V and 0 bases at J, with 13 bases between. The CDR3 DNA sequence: TGTGCCAGCATCCGCGATTGGAGCTCCTACAATGAGCAGTTCTTC. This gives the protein CASIRDWSSYNEQFF.

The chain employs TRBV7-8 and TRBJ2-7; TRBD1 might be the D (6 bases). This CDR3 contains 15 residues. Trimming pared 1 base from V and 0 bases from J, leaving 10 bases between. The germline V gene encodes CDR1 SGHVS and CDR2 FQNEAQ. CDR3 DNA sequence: TGTGCCAGCAGCTTAGTAAGGACAGTCTCCTACGAGCAGTACTTC. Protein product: CASSLVRTVSYEQYF.

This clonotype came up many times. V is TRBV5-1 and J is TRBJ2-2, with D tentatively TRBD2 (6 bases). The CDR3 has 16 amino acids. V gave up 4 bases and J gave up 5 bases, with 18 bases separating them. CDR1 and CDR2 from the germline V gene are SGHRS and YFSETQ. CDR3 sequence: CASSAGTAYQTGELFF. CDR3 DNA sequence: TGCGCCAGCAGCGCGGGGACGGCGTACCAGACCGGGGAGCTGTTTTTT.

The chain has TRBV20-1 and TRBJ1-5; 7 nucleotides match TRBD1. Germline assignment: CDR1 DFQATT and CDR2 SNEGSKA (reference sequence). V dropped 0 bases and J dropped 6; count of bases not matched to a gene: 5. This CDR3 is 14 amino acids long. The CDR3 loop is CSARDTTGVQPQHF. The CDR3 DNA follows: TGCAGTGCTAGAGATACTACAGGGGTTCAGCCCCAGCATTTT.

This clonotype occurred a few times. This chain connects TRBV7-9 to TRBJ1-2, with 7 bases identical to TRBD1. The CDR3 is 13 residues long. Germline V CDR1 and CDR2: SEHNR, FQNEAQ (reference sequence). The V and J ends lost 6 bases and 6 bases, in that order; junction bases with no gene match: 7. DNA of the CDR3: TGTGCCAGCAGATCATCACAGGGGAATGGCTACACCTTC. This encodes CASRSSQGNGYTF. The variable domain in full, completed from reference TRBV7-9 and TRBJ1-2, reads DTGVSQNPRHKITKRGQNVTFRCDPISEHNRLYWYRQTLGQGPEFLTYFQNEAQLEKSRLLSDRFSAERPKGSFSTLEIQRTEQGDSAMYLCASRSSQGNGYTFGSGTRLTVV.

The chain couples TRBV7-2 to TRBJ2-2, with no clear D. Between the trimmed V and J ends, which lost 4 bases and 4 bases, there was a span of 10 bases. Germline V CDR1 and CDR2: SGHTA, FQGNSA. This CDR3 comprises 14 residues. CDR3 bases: TGTGCCAGCAGCTCCCCGGTCCTCACCGGGGAGCTGTTTTTT. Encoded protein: CASSSPVLTGELFF.

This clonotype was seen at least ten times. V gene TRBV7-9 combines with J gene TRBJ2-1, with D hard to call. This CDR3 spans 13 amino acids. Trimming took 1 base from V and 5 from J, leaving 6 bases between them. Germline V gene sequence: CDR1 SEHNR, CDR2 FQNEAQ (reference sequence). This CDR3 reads CASSLDGDNEQFF. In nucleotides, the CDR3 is TGTGCCAGCAGCTTAGATGGGGACAATGAGCAGTTCTTC.

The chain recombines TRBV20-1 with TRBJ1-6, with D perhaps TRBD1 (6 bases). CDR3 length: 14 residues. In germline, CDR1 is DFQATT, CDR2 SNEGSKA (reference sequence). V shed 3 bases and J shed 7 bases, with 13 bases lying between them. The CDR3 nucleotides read TGCAGTGCTAGTCGGGGGGCAGGGAATTCACCCCTCCACTTT. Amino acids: CSASRGAGNSPLHF.

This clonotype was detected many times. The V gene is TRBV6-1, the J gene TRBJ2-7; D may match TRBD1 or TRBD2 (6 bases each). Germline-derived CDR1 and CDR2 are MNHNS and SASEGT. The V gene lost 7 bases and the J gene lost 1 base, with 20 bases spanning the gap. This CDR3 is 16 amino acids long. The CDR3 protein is CASTSRGRGRSYEQYF. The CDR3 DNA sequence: TGTGCCAGCACCTCCCGGGGTAGGGGGAGGTCCTACGAGCAGTACTTC.

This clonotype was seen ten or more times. The CDR3 loop reads CASSQDIQGGVATQYF. In DNA form, the CDR3 reads TGCGCCAGCAGCCAAGATATCCAGGGGGGCGTGGCGACCCAGTACTTC. The J gene is TRBJ2-5, the V gene TRBV4-1, with a tentative D call TRBD1 (7 bases). Germline V gives CDR1 MGHRA, CDR2 YSYEKL. Trimming removed 0 bases from V and 7 bases from J, with 18 bases in between. The CDR3 sequence is 16 residues long.